This T cell receptor (beta chain) stems from a study of regulatory T cells in long-lasting Graves disease. Study context: A definition of persistent Graves' disease required over 5 years of antithyroid drugs plus positive TSH receptor antibodies. Overall study findings and caveats: Less diverse TCR repertoires were seen in persistent Graves' patients than in newly diagnosed ones. Patients with persistent disease showed a bias toward TRBV28, TRBJ1-2 and TRBJ2-5.

HTBI primers from iRepertoire and Arm-PCR of CDR3 regions yielded the TCR beta libraries. TCRdb itself ran the multiplex PCR reads through MiXCR, one entry per CDR3 protein. The table includes roughly 450,000 distinct CDR3 sequences, less than 25% detected once. Germline CDR1 and CDR2: LGHDT and YNNKEL (reference sequence). The germline V and J ends were trimmed by 1 base and 6 bases, with 4 bases remaining between them. The CDR3 length is 12 residues. This clonotype was seen many times. Its specificity is unknown. Indicated time point: persistent/refractory GD, antithyroid drugs over 5 years with positive TRAb. Extracted RNA from PBMCs served as the source of the TCR library. EDTA tubes were used for drawing nine milliliters of peripheral blood.

This rearrangement joins TRBV3-1 to TRBJ1-5; D not certain. This sample comprised peripheral blood mononuclear cells (PBMCs), obtained when the disease was refractory, from a patient treated with antithyroid drugs. The receptor was derived from a female donor with Graves disease. The CDR3 here is CASSQGSQPQHF. The DNA for the CDR3 is TGTGCCAGCAGCCAAGGCAGTCAGCCCCAGCATTTT.